The 2 T cell receptor beta chains reported below all come from one sample, sequenced in a study of blood T cell repertoires in COVID-19. Here immunoSEQ multiplex PCR was the method, and the copy in TCRdb shows in-frame clones only, minus some. In the table there are just over 250,000 clones, more than 75% of which are singletons. The sample comprised peripheral blood. The receptors stem from a woman aged 45-60 years with acute or convalescent COVID-19.

V gene TRBV10-3 combines with J gene TRBJ1-6; TRBD1 matches at 7 bases. The germline gives CDR1 ENHRY, CDR2 SYGVKD. V was clipped by 0 bases and J by 4 bases; unmatched bases: 0. This CDR3 spans 15 amino acids. The CDR3 DNA is TGTGCCATCAGTGAGTCGGGACAGTATAATTCACCCCTCCACTTT. Protein: CAISESGQYNSPLHF.

The sample holds a few counts of this clone. The chain has TRBV7-2 and TRBJ2-2; 7 bases map to TRBD2. Germline V gene lookup returns CDR1 SGHTA and CDR2 FQGNSA. This CDR3 is built from 13 residues. V shed 7 bases, J shed 2 bases, and the junction held 1 base outside the gene matches. The CDR3 DNA reads as TGTGCCAGCACTAGCGGTAACACCGGGGAGCTGTTTTTT. It codes for CASTSGNTGELFF.